The present entry profiles one T cell receptor beta chain with its context. Libraries were prepared by immunoSEQ multiplex PCR; TCRdb keeps only in-frame clonotypes and omits some of them. The sample yields approximately 350,000 clones, roughly 86% seen once. This entry comes from a study of blood T cell repertoires in COVID-19. Study at large: Sites across the United States, Italy and Spain contributed samples from acute and convalescent COVID-19. PBMCs, B-cell-depleted T cells, or T cells were the source of the cDNA or gDNA that made up the material.

Trimming took off 4 bases at V and 4 bases at J, with 12 bases between the two ends. There are 13 residues in the CDR3. Germline CDR1 reads SGHDT; CDR2 reads YYEEEE. The sequencing input was peripheral blood. The rearrangement links TRBV5-6 to TRBJ2-7; the D gene is possibly TRBD1 (6 bases). The sequence derives from a woman in her seventies with COVID-19, enrolled during active disease. CDR3 protein: CASSVTGSYEQYF. CDR3 in DNA: TGTGCCAGCAGCGTAACAGGGAGTTACGAGCAGTACTTC. The whole variable domain, filled in from reference TRBV5-6 and TRBJ2-7, reads DAGVTQSPTHLIKTRGQQVTLRCSPKSGHDTVSWYQQALGQGPQFIFQYYEEEERQRGNFPDRFSGHQFPNYSSELNVNALLLGDSALYLCASSVTGSYEQYFGPGTRLTVT.